Following are 25 T cell receptor beta chains from one sample sequenced in a study of spatial heterogeneity in lung cancer. The study, taken as a whole, reports: How many expanded intratumoral alpha and beta TCRs were present tracked the tumor mutation count, which was a count of nonsynonymous mutations.

Time point specified: sample taken at primary tumor resection. MiXCR, applied by TCRdb to the 5' RACE reads, yields one record per CDR3 protein. The sample has about 20,000 distinct CDR3 sequences; less than 20% are singletons. Antigens for these TCRs are unknown. This material consisted of lung tumor tissue, taken at surgery. These TCRs come from a female donor with early-stage non-small cell lung cancer.

This clonotype has just a few counts. J is TRBJ2-7 and V is TRBV5-5; D remains ambiguous. This CDR3 is built from 13 residues. Per germline, CDR1 SGHKS and CDR2 YYEKEE (reference sequence). Trimming stripped 0 bases from V and 2 bases from J, with 6 bases between. CDR3 sequence: CASSLGEAYEQYF. In DNA, the CDR3 is TGTGCCAGCAGCTTGGGGGAAGCCTACGAGCAGTACTTC.

Many counts were recorded for this clonotype. The V and J genes are TRBV20-1 and TRBJ2-3; D gene uncertain. Germline V gene data show CDR1 as DFQATT and CDR2 as SNEGSKA (reference sequence). CDR3 length equals 17 residues. The V gene lost 3 bases and the J gene lost 2 bases, with 21 bases spanning the gap. CDR3 coding DNA: TGCAGTGCTAGCGCGCCCGTGCCCTTGACTGTCACAGATACGCAGTATTTT. This codes for CSASAPVPLTVTDTQYF.

This clonotype was picked up many times. The chain links TRBV10-3 to TRBJ2-3; TRBD2 matches 10 bases. Germline trimming cut 6 bases from V and 6 bases from J; bases unmatched to any gene: 9. The CDR3 is 15 amino acids. Germline V gene sequence: CDR1 ENHRY, CDR2 SYGVKD. Here the CDR3 reads CAIRAASGSSDTQYF. As DNA, the CDR3 is TGTGCCATCAGAGCCGCTAGCGGGAGCTCGGATACGCAGTATTTT.

This clonotype was seen repeatedly, ten times or more. J is TRBJ1-1 and V is TRBV4-1; D might be TRBD1 (6 bases). CDR1 is MGHRA, CDR2 YSYEKL, per germline. The CDR3 sequence is 19 residues long. V was pared by 5 bases and J by 2 bases, with 27 bases between. Here the CDR3 reads CASSSRDPPFGQTNTEAFF. The CDR3 coding sequence is TGCGCCAGCAGCTCAAGAGACCCTCCATTCGGACAGACCAACACTGAAGCTTTCTTT.

The chain recombines TRBV20-1 with TRBJ2-5; D uncertain. The V end lost 6 bases, the J end lost 5 bases, and 16 bases lay between the germline ends. The CDR3 is made up of 13 amino acids. CDR1 DFQATT and CDR2 SNEGSKA come from the germline V gene (reference sequence). The CDR3 DNA sequence: TGCAGTGCCCCACCGTCAGCCAGGGAGACCCAGTACTTC. This gives the protein CSAPPSARETQYF.

The J gene is TRBJ2-7, the V gene TRBV4-1; tentatively, D is TRBD1 or TRBD2 (5 bases each). This CDR3 comprises 17 residues. Trimming removed 1 base from V and 3 bases from J, with 19 bases in between. Germline-derived CDR1 and CDR2 are MGHRA and YSYEKL. This CDR3 reads CASSQVSAPGLFYEQYF. The CDR3 nucleotides read TGCGCCAGCAGCCAAGTATCAGCGCCGGGGCTTTTCTACGAGCAGTACTTC.

The chain employs TRBV5-1 and TRBJ2-3; D gene ambiguous. The CDR3 length is 16 residues. Germline V lookup: CDR1 SGHRS, CDR2 YFSETQ. The ends were cut back, 2 bases at V and 1 base at J, with 14 bases in the middle. This CDR3 reads CASSFILTARTDTQYF. Here the CDR3 DNA reads TGCGCCAGCAGCTTTATCCTCACGGCACGCACAGATACGCAGTATTTT.

The chain carries TRBV5-1 and TRBJ2-3; D remains unclear. V was cut by 0 bases and J by 2 bases, with 4 bases left in between. The CDR3 extends over 13 amino acids. Germline loops: CDR1 SGHRS, CDR2 YFSETQ. The DNA for the CDR3 is TGCGCCAGCAGCTTGGGTTACACAGATACGCAGTATTTT. Amino acid sequence: CASSLGYTDTQYF.

This clonotype was detected many times. The chain combines TRBV20-1 with TRBJ2-5; weak D call: TRBD2 (6 bases). This CDR3 has 13 amino acids. V was pared by 6 bases and J by 7 bases, with 18 bases between. From germline, CDR1 is DFQATT and CDR2 SNEGSKA (reference sequence). This CDR3 is CSASVQGGATQYF. DNA for the CDR3: TGCAGTGCCTCCGTCCAGGGAGGTGCGACCCAGTACTTC.

Within the sample, this clonotype is medium-sized (0.01 to 0.1%). V and J are TRBV7-8 and TRBJ2-2; maybe TRBD2 (6 bases). The CDR3 contains 15 residues. CDR1 is SGHVS, CDR2 FQNEAQ, per germline. V was shortened by 5 bases and J by 5 bases, with 15 bases between the two germline ends. CDR3 DNA sequence: TGTGCCAGCAGCGCCATCACGGGGAGGACCGGGGAGCTGTTTTTT. Translated: CASSAITGRTGELFF.

V gene TRBV7-9 combines with J gene TRBJ2-3; TRBD2 might be the D (5 bases). This CDR3 comprises 14 residues. The germline V and J ends were trimmed by 0 bases and 1 base, with 5 bases remaining between them. Looked up from germline, CDR1 is SEHNR and CDR2 is FQNEAQ (reference sequence). CDR3 region: CASSLAGGTDTQYF. CDR3 DNA: TGTGCCAGCAGCTTAGCGGGAGGCACAGATACGCAGTATTTT.

DNA of the CDR3: TGTGCCAGCTGCCAAAACCCCAGGGGGGGGGCCCAGTACTTC. Protein: CASCQNPRGGAQYF. The V call is TRBV6-1, the J call TRBJ2-5; perhaps D is TRBD1 or TRBD2 (7 bases each). The germline V gene has CDR1 MNHNS and CDR2 SASEGT. With 8 bases removed from V and 9 bases from J, the gap between germline ends came to 22 bases. This CDR3 has 14 residues.

This clonotype showed up just a few times. This chain links TRBV30 with TRBJ2-1; tentatively, D is TRBD2 (6 bases). This CDR3 region has 14 residues. Trimming cost V 0 bases and J 9 bases, with 15 bases left between them. Per the germline V gene, CDR1 is GTSNPN and CDR2 is SVGIG (reference sequence). CDR3 DNA: TGTGCCTGGAGTGTACTTCTAGCGAGGGCTGAGCAGTTCTTC. This translates into CAWSVLLARAEQFF. Together with reference TRBV30 and TRBJ2-1, the CDR3 gives the full variable domain: SQTIHQWPATLVQPVGSPLSLECTVEGTSNPNLYWYRQAAGRGLQLLFYSVGIGQISSEVPQNLSASRPQDRQFILSSKKLLLSDSGFYLCAWSVLLARAEQFFGPGTRLTVL.

This clonotype has at least ten counts. This sequence joins TRBV12-3 or TRBV12-4 and TRBJ2-1; no firm D call. CDR3 size: 11 residues. Deletions cut 3 bases from V and 7 bases from J, with 4 bases between. Here the CDR3 reads CASSFGNEQFF. The CDR3 DNA reads as TGTGCCAGCAGTTTCGGAAATGAGCAGTTCTTC.

The chain recombines TRBV20-1 with TRBJ2-1; D is tentatively TRBD1 or TRBD2 (5 bases each). The germline gives CDR1 DFQATT, CDR2 SNEGSKA (reference sequence). The CDR3 is 13 amino acids. V lost 3 bases and J 15 bases, leaving 21 bases between the germline ends. The CDR3 here is CSASIGGTPPPFF. Here the CDR3 DNA reads TGCAGTGCTAGTATTGGTGGGACCCCCCCACCGTTCTTC.

This clonotype has more than one count but fewer than ten. The chain uses TRBV11-2 and TRBJ2-3; 8 positions match TRBD2. This CDR3 comprises 16 residues. Trimming at V came to 5 bases and at J to 4 bases, leaving 11 bases not matched to a gene. Germline V CDR1 and CDR2: SGHAT, FQNNGV. The CDR3 DNA follows: TGTGCCAGCAGCCGCGCCTGGGCGGGAGGTTCAGATACGCAGTATTTT. Encoded protein: CASSRAWAGGSDTQYF.

In its sample, this clonotype was seen many times. This chain links TRBV28 with TRBJ2-3; perhaps D is TRBD1 or TRBD2 (5 bases each). This CDR3 region has 17 residues. Germline V CDR1 and CDR2: MDHEN, SYDVKM. Deletions cut 4 bases from V and 0 bases from J, with 17 bases between. The CDR3 here is CASSSVTGRGSTDTQYF. The CDR3 DNA follows: TGTGCCAGCAGTTCCGTTACAGGTCGGGGAAGCACAGATACGCAGTATTTT.

The V and J genes are TRBV12-3 or TRBV12-4 and TRBJ2-1, with 9 bases aligning to TRBD1. CDR3 length: 14 amino acids. J lost 8 bases, V lost 7 bases, and 9 bases had no gene match. CDR3 protein: CASTPGQGSDEQFF. The CDR3 DNA follows: TGTGCCAGCACCCCGGGACAGGGTAGTGATGAGCAGTTCTTC.

This clonotype was detected ten times or more. V usage is TRBV28 and J usage is TRBJ2-3; D is perhaps TRBD1 (5 bases). The ends were cut back, 6 bases at V and 0 bases at J, with 16 bases in the middle. Germline V gives CDR1 MDHEN, CDR2 SYDVKM. The CDR3 length is 16 residues. The CDR3 spells CASSPSGRASTDTQYF. The CDR3 DNA follows: TGTGCCAGCAGCCCCTCAGGGCGCGCTAGCACAGATACGCAGTATTTT.

There are many counts of this clonotype. The chain has TRBV4-1 and TRBJ2-7; D may correspond to TRBD1 or TRBD2 (7 bases each). Trimming stripped 1 base from V and 5 bases from J, with 12 bases between. This CDR3 is built from 14 residues. Germline V CDR1 and CDR2: MGHRA, YSYEKL. CDR3 in amino acids: CASSQGQGGDEQYF. The CDR3, as DNA: TGCGCCAGCAGCCAAGGACAGGGAGGGGACGAGCAGTACTTC.

This clonotype ranks as medium-sized. The J gene is TRBJ2-3, the V gene TRBV5-1; D is tentatively TRBD1 or TRBD2 (5 bases each). CDR3 size: 16 residues. With 5 bases removed from V and 0 bases from J, the gap between germline ends came to 16 bases. Germline V gene sequence: CDR1 SGHRS, CDR2 YFSETQ. CDR3 in DNA: TGCGCCAGCAGACCTGGGACCAGCAAAAGCACAGATACGCAGTATTTT. This codes for CASRPGTSKSTDTQYF.

A few counts support this clonotype. The V call is TRBV12-3 or TRBV12-4, the J call TRBJ2-7, with 10 bases that match TRBD1. This CDR3 comprises 15 residues. V dropped 3 bases and J dropped 1; count of bases not matched to a gene: 3. The CDR3 sequence is CASSLRDRGSYEQYF. CDR3 sequence (DNA): TGTGCCAGCAGTTTGAGGGACAGGGGTTCCTACGAGCAGTACTTC.

About this clonotype itself: The junction does not match germline at one end; this may be a read error. The rearrangement joins TRBV25-1 to TRBJ2-5, with D perhaps TRBD2 (7 bases). The CDR3 is made up of 15 amino acids. From germline, CDR1 is MGHDK and CDR2 SYGVNS. In DNA form, the CDR3 reads TGTTCCAGCAGCGGGACGAAACCCCAGGGGGAGACCCAGTACTTC. It yields the protein CSSSGTKPQGETQYF.

The J gene is TRBJ2-7, the V gene TRBV28; D is possibly TRBD1 or TRBD2 (5 bases each). The CDR3 runs 15 residues. V lost 7 bases to trimming and J lost 4 bases, with 20 bases between them. CDR1 MDHEN and CDR2 SYDVKM come from the germline V gene. The CDR3: CASTLSGGSGYEQYF. The DNA of the CDR3 is TGTGCCAGCACCTTGTCTGGGGGATCGGGTTACGAGCAGTACTTC.

The sample holds many counts of this clonotype. The chain couples TRBV28 to TRBJ2-5, with 7 positions matching TRBD1. The CDR3 consists of 18 residues. CDR1 MDHEN and CDR2 SYDVKM come from the germline V gene. V was pared by 6 bases and J by 0 bases, with 16 bases of the junction left unmatched. This CDR3 reads CASRNAGGWGTYQETQYF. The CDR3 DNA reads TGTGCCAGCAGGAACGCAGGGGGTTGGGGGACGTACCAAGAGACCCAGTACTTC.